This T cell receptor (beta chain) emerged from a study of OX40 agonist ivuxolimab in advanced cancers. With respect to the entire study: The costimulatory receptor OX40 (CD134) was targeted by ivuxolimab, a fully human IgG2 agonistic monoclonal antibody. Of the roughly 51 dose-escalation patients, hepatocellular carcinoma was present in roughly 19, melanoma in approximately 15, renal cell carcinoma in 9 and head and neck cancer in 9. Intravenous ivuxolimab was administered to patients every 2 weeks at six dose levels: 0.01, 0.1, 0.3, 1.5, 3 and 10 mg/kg. The point of sequencing TCRbeta in the periphery was to test whether ivuxolimab changed TCR sequence diversity and drove clonal T-cell expansion. Partial responses occurred in three dose-escalation patients: two with cutaneous melanoma and one with hepatocellular carcinoma. The dose-escalation cohort was about 87% male with a mean age of approximately 59 years, ranging from roughly 20 to 80. The paper describes the monotherapy dose-escalation part (N of about 52 patients) of the phase I trial of ivuxolimab. Prior anti-PD-1, anti-PD-L1 or anti-CTLA-4 therapy was permitted, and approximately 40% of dose-escalation patients had received checkpoint inhibitors. Study-wide findings and limitations: At doses of 0.1 to 3.0 mg/kg, clonal expansion of both CD4+ and CD8+ T cells in blood was seen between baseline and week 6. The antigen specificity of the peripheral T cells that underwent clonal expansion was not determined. After ivuxolimab, expanded clones were on average more numerous among CD8+ T cells than among CD4+ T cells. Partial responders in the 0.1-3.0 mg/kg groups had among the lowest normalized peripheral clonal expansion, especially among CD8+ T cells. Low levels of normalized T-cell clonal expansion were also seen in some nonresponding patients.

With regard to this clone: Its recognized antigen is unknown. Per-base quality was not reported, and no clone a single base away is much larger than it.

To sequence the TCRbeta CDR3 region, genomic DNA was isolated from the sorted cells. The immunoSEQ Assay was used to sequence the TCRbeta CDR3 regions. TCRdb's version of the immuneACCESS table is confined to in-frame rearrangements and falls short of the full clone set. An unresolved V gene accounts for under half of the shortfall where checked; the remainder is of unknown origin. The sample contains just under 55,000 clones, roughly 80% of them found a single time. The top ten clonotypes cover roughly 4% of the sample. Relative to germline, V is missing 0 bases and J is missing 1 base, with 11 bases of the junction outside any gene match. Spanning cysteine to phenylalanine, the CDR3 consists of 19 amino acids. CDR3 DNA only is kept here, 57 bases in frame from base 1. The germline V gene supplies CDR1 SGDLS and CDR2 YYNGEE. Patients with autoimmune disease history or receiving systemic immunosuppression were excluded from the trial. In every dose cohort, peripheral blood was drawn for TCR sequencing at baseline, cycle 4 day 1, and cycle 7 day 1. The samples were taken from a phase I, first-in-human, multicenter, open-label dose-escalation trial of ivuxolimab. Adults with locally advanced or metastatic melanoma, renal cell carcinoma, hepatocellular carcinoma or head and neck squamous cell carcinoma were enrolled in the trial. Before TCR sequencing, CD4+ T cells and CD8+ T cells were sorted from peripheral blood as separate populations.

The sequencing used CD4+ or CD8+ T cells sorted from blood, collected in a trial of the OX40 agonist ivuxolimab. This receptor chain uses TRBV9 and TRBJ2-3; TRBD2 fits 10 bases in the junction. The receptor's source is an adult with an advanced solid tumor such as melanoma, head and neck, liver or kidney cancer. The DNA is as follows: TGTGCCAGCAGCGTAGGGCTAGCGGGAGCCCCAAGGGGCACAGATACGCAGTATTTT. Translated, this is CASSVGLAGAPRGTDTQYF.